This T cell receptor (beta chain) was recorded in a study of radiotherapy plus CTLA-4 blockade in lung cancer. Study as a whole: Among enrolled patients, 15% to 20% responded and 31% achieved disease control. Study-level points and caveats: Alongside interferon-beta, early blood T cell clone dynamics were reportedly the best predictor of response. Blood TCR clones of tumor origin expanded after radiotherapy plus ipilimumab.

The protocol was immunoSEQ multiplex PCR, while the TCRdb copy is restricted to in-frame clones and leaves out a portion. In the table there are some 77,000 clones, approximately 83% of which are singletons. Worth noting for this clone: Its antigen is still unknown.

The CDR3 runs 14 residues. Germline V CDR1 and CDR2: SGHDT, YYEEEE. The J segment lost 8 bases and the V segment lost 4 bases, leaving 7 bases of the junction unmatched. This TCR was recovered from a human donor with non-small cell lung cancer who had a partial response to radiotherapy plus ipilimumab. The sample consisted of peripheral blood, taken from a patient treated with radiotherapy plus ipilimumab. J is TRBJ2-1 and V is TRBV5-6; TRBD1 matches at 9 bases. The CDR3 DNA is TGTGCCAGCAGCATCTTGGGACAGGGCCATGAGCAGTTCTTC. Its translation is CASSILGQGHEQFF.